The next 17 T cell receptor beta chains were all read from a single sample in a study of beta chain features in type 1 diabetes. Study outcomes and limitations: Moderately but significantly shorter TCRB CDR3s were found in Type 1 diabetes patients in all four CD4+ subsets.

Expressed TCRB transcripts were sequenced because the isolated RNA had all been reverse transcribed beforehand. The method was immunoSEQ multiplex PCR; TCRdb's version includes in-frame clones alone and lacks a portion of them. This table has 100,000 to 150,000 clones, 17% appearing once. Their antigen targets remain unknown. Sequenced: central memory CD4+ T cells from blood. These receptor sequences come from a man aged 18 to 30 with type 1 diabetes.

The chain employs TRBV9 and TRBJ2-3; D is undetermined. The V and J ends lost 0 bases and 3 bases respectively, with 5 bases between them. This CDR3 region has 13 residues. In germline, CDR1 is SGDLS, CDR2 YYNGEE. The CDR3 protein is CASSVDLTDTQYF. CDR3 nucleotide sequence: TGTGCCAGCAGCGTAGACCTGACAGATACGCAGTATTTT. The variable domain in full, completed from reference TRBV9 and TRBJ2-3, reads DSGVTQTPKHLITATGQRVTLRCSPRSGDLSVYWYQQSLDQGLQFLIQYYNGEERAKGNILERFSAQQFPDLHSELNLSSLELGDSALYFCASSVDLTDTQYFGPGTRLTVL.

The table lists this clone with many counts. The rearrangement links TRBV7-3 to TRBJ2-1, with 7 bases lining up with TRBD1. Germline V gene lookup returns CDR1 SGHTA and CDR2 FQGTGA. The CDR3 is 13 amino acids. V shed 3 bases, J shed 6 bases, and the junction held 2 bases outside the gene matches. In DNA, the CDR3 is TGTGCCAGCAGCTTCTACAGGGGCAATGAGCAGTTCTTC. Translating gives CASSFYRGNEQFF.

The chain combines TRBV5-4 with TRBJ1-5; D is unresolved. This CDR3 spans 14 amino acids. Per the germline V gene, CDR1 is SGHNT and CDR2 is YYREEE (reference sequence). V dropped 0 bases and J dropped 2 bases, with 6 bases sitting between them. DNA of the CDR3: TGTGCCAGCAGCTTGGGAAGTGGCAATCAGCCCCAGCATTTT. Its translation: CASSLGSGNQPQHF.

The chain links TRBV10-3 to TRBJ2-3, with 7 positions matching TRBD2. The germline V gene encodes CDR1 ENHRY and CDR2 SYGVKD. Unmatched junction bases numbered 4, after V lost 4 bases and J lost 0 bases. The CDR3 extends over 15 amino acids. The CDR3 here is CAISALAASTDTQYF. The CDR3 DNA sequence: TGTGCCATCAGTGCGCTAGCGGCTAGCACAGATACGCAGTATTTT.

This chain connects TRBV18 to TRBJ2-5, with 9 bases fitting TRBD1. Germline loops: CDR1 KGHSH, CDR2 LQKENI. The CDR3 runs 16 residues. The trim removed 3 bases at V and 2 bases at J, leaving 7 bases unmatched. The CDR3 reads CASSPPTGGGQETQYF. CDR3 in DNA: TGTGCCAGCTCACCCCCGACAGGGGGGGGACAAGAGACCCAGTACTTC.

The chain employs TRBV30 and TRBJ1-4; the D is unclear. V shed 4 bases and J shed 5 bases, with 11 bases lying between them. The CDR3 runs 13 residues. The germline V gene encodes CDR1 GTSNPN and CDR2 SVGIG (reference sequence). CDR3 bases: TGTGCCTGGACCCGGCTAACCAATGAAAAACTGTTTTTT. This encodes CAWTRLTNEKLFF.

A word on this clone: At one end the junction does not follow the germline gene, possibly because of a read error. The CDR3 region is CASREWRGTGELFF. CDR3 DNA sequence: TGTGCCAGCAGAGAATGGCGGGGCACCGGGGAGCTGTTTTTT. The J gene is TRBJ2-2, the V gene TRBV25-1; the D gene is possibly TRBD2 (6 bases). The length of the CDR3 is 14 residues. Germline V gives CDR1 MGHDK, CDR2 SYGVNS.

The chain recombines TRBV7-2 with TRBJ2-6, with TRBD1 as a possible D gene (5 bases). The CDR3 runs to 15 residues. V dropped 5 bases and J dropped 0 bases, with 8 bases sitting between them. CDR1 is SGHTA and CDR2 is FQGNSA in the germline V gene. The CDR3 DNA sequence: TGTGCCAGCAGCCGACAGTCCTCTGGGGCCAACGTCCTGACTTTC. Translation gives CASSRQSSGANVLTF.

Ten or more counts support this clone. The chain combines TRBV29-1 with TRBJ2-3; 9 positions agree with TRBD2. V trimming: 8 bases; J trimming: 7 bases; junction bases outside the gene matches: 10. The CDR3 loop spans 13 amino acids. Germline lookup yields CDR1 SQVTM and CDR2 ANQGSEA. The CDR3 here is CSHLAGSPHTQYF. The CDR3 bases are TGCAGCCATCTAGCGGGATCTCCACATACGCAGTATTTT.

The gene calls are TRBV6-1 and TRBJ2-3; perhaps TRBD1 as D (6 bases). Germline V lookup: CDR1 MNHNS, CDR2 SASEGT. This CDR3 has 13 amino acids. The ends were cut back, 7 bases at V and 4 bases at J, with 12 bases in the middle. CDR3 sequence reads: CASTGQGSDTQYF. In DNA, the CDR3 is TGTGCCAGCACGGGGCAGGGGTCAGATACGCAGTATTTT.

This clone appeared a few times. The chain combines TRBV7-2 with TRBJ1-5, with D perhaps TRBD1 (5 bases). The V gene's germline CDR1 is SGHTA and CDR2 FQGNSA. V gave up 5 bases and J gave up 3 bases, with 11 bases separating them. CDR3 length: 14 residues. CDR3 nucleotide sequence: TGTGCCAGCAGCCTTTGGACATACAATCAGCCCCAGCATTTT. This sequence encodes CASSLWTYNQPQHF.

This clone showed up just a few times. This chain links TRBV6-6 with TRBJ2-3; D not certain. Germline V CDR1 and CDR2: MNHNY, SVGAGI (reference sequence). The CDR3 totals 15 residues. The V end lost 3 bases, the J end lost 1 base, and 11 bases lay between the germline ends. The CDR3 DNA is TGTGCCAGCAGTTATGGCGGCTCCCGCACAGATACGCAGTATTTT. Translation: CASSYGGSRTDTQYF.

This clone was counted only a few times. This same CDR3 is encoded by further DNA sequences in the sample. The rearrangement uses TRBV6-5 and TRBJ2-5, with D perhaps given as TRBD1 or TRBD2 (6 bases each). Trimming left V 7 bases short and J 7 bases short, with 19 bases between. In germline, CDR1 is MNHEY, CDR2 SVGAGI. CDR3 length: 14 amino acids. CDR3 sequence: CASTLGVGGRTQYF. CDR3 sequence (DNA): TGTGCCAGCACCTTAGGAGTAGGGGGGCGGACCCAGTACTTC.

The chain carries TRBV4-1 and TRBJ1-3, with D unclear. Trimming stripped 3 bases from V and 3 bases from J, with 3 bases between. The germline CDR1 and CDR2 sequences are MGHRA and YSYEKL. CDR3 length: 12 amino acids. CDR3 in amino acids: CASSQSGNTIYF. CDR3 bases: TGCGCCAGCAGCCAGAGTGGAAACACCATATATTTT.

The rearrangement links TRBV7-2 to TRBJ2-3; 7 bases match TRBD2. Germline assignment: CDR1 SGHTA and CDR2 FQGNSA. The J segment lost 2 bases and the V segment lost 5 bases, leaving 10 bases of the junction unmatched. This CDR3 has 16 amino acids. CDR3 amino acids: CASSPVGGTNTDTQYF. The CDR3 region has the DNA TGTGCCAGCAGCCCGGTGGGGGGGACTAACACAGATACGCAGTATTTT. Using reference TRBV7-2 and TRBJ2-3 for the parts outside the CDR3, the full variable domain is GAGVSQSPSNKVTEKGKDVELRCDPISGHTALYWYRQSLGQGLEFLIYFQGNSAPDKSGLPSDRFSAERTGGSVSTLTIQRTQQEDSAVYLCASSPVGGTNTDTQYFGPGTRLTVL.

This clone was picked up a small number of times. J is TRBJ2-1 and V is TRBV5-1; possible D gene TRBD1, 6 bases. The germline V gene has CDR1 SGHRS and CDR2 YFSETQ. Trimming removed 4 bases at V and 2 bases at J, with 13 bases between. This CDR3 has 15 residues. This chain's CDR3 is CASSPTTGTYNEQFF. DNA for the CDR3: TGCGCCAGCAGCCCGACGACAGGAACCTACAATGAGCAGTTCTTC.

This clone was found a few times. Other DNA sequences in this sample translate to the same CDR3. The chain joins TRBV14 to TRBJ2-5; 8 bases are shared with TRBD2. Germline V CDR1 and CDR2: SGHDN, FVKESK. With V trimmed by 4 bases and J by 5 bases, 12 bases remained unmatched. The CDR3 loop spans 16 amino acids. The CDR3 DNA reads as TGTGCCAGCAGCCGGCGCCTGACTAGCGCCCGGGAGACCCAGTACTTC. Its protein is CASSRRLTSARETQYF.